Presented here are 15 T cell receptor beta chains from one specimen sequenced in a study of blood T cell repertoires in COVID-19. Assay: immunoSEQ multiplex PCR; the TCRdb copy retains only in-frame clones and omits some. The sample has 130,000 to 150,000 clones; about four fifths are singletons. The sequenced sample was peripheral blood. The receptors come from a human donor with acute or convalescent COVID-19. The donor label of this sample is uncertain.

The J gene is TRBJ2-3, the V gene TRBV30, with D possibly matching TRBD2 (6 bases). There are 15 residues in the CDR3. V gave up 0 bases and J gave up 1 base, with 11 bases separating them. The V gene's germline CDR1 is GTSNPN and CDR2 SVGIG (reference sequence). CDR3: CAWSVGGAGTDTQYF. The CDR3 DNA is TGTGCCTGGAGTGTAGGAGGGGCCGGCACAGATACGCAGTATTTT.

The CDR3 nucleotides read TGTGCCTGGGCATTTGACACAGGGGCAAACACTGAAGCTTTCTTT. As protein: CAWAFDTGANTEAFF. This chain joins TRBV30 and TRBJ1-1, with 7 positions matching TRBD1. Germline CDR1 reads GTSNPN; CDR2 reads SVGIG (reference sequence). Unmatched junction bases numbered 11, after V lost 5 bases and J lost 2 bases. The CDR3 is 15 amino acids.

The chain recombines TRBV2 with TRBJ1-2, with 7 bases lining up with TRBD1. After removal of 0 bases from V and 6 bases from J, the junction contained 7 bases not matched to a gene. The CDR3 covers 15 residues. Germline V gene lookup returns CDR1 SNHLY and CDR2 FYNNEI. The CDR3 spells CASSEALRGLNGYTF. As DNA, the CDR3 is TGTGCCAGCAGTGAAGCGCTTAGGGGGCTCAATGGCTACACCTTC.

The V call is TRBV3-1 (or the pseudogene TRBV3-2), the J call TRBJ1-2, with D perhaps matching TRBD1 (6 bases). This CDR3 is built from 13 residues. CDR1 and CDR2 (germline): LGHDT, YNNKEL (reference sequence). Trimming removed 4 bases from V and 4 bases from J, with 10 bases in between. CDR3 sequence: CASSPDSFYGYTF. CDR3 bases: TGTGCCAGCAGCCCGGACAGTTTCTATGGCTACACCTTC.

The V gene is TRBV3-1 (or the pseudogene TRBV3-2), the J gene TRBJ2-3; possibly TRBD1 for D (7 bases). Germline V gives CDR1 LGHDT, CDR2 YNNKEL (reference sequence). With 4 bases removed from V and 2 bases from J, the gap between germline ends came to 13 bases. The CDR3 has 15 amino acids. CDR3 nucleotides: TGTGCCAGCAGCCCAGGGGGGTCCCTCACAGATACGCAGTATTTT. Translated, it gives CASSPGGSLTDTQYF.

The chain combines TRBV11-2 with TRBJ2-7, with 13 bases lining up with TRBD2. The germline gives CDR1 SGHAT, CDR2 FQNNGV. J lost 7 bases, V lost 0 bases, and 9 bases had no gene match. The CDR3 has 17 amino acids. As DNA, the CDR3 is TGTGCCAGCAGCTTAGATTTTGCACTAGCGGGGGGGAGTGAGCAGTACGTC. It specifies CASSLDFALAGGSEQYV.

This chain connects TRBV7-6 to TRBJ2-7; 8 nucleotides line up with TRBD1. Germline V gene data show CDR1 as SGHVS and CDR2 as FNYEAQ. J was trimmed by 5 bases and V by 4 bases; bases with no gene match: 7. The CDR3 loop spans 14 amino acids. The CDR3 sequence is CASSSYRGSDEQYF. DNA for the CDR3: TGTGCCAGCAGCTCCTACAGGGGGTCCGACGAGCAGTACTTC.

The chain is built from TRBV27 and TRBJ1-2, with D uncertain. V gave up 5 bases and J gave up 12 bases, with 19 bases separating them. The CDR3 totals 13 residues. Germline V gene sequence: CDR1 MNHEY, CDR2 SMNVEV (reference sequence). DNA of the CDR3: TGTGCCAGCAGTCCCTGGATCCTCCCGGGTCACACCTTC. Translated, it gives CASSPWILPGHTF.

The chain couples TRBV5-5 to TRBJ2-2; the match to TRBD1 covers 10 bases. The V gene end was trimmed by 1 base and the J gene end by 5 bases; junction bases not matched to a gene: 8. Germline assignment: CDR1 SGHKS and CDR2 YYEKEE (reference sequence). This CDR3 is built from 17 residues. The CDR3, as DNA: TGTGCCAGCAGCTTGCGACAGGGGGCCCTGAGGACCGGGGAGCTGTTTTTT. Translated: CASSLRQGALRTGELFF. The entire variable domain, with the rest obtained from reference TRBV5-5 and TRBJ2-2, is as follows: DAGVTQSPTHLIKTRGQQVTLRCSPISGHKSVSWYQQVLGQGPQFIFQYYEKEERGRGNFPDRFSARQFPNYSSELNVNALLLGDSALYLCASSLRQGALRTGELFFGEGSRLTVL.

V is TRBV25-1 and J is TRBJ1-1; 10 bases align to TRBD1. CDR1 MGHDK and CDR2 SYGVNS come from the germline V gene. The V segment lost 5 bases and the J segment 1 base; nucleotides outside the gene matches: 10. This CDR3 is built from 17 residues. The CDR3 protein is CASSPLGQGFGNTEAFF. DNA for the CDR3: TGTGCCAGCAGTCCCCTGGGACAGGGGTTCGGGAACACTGAAGCTTTCTTT.

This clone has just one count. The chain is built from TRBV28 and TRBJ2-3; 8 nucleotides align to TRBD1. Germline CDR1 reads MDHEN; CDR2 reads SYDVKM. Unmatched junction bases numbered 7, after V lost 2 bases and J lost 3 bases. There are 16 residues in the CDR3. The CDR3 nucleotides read TGTGCCAGCAGTTTAGTCCAGGGGGCTGGAACAGATACGCAGTATTTT. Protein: CASSLVQGAGTDTQYF.

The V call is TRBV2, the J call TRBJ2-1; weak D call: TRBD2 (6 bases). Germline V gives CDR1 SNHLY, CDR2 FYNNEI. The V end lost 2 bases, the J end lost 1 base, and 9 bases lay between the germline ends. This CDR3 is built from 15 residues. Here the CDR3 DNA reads TGTGCCAGCAGTGAAAAAGGAGGGTCCTACAATGAGCAGTTCTTC. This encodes CASSEKGGSYNEQFF.

CDR3 DNA: TGTGCCAGTAGTATCAAGGGGTTCGGCTACACCTTC. Translation: CASSIKGFGYTF. The V and J genes are TRBV19 and TRBJ1-2; D perhaps matches TRBD1 (5 bases). Trimming stripped 3 bases from V and 8 bases from J, with 10 bases between. The germline V gene has CDR1 LNHDA and CDR2 SQIVND (reference sequence). The CDR3 loop spans 12 amino acids.

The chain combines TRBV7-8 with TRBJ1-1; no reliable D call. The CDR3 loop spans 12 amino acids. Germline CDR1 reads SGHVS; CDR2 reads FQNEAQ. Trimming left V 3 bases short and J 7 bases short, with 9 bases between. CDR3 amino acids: CASSFGTDEAFF. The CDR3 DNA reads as TGTGCCAGCAGCTTTGGTACAGATGAAGCTTTCTTT.

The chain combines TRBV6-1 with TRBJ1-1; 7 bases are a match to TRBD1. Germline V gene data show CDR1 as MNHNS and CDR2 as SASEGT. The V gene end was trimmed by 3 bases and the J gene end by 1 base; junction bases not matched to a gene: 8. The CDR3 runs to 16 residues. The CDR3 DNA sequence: TGTGCCAGCAGTGACGCACTCCGGGACAGGAACACTGAAGCTTTCTTT. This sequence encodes CASSDALRDRNTEAFF.